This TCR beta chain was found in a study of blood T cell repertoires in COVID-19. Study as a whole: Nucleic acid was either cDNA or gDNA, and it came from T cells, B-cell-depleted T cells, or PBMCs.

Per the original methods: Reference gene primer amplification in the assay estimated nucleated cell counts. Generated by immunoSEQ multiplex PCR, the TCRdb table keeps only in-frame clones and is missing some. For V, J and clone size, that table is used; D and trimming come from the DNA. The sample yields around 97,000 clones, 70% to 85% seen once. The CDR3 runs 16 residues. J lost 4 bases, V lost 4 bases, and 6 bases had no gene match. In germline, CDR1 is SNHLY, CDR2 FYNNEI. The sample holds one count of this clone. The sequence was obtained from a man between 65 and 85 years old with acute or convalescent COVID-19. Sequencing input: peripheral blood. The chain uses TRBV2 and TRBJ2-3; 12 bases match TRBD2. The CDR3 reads CASSARTSGNSDTQYF. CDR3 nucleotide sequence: TGTGCCAGCAGTGCCAGGACTAGCGGGAACTCAGATACGCAGTATTTT.